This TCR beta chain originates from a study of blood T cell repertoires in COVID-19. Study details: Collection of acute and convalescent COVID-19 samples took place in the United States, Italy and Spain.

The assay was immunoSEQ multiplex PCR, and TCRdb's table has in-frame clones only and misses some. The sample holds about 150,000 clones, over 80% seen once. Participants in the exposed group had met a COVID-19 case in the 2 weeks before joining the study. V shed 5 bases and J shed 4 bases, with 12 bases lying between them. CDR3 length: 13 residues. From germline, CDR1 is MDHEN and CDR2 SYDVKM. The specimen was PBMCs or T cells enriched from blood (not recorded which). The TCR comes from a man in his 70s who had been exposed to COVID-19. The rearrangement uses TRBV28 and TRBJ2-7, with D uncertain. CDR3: CASSHQARYEQYF. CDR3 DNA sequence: TGTGCCAGCAGTCATCAGGCCCGGTACGAGCAGTACTTC. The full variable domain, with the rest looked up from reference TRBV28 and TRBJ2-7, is DVKVTQSSRYLVKRTGEKVFLECVQDMDHENMFWYRQDPGLGLRLIYFSYDVKMKEKGDIPEGYSVSREKKERFSLILESASTNQTSMYLCASSHQARYEQYFGPGTRLTVT.